This T cell receptor (beta chain) was profiled in a study of blood T cell repertoires in COVID-19. Overall study: The United States, Italy and Spain provided the acute and convalescent COVID-19 samples.

Some clones are missing from TCRdb's copy, which holds only in-frame ones; the method was immunoSEQ multiplex PCR. Of some 430,000 clones listed, roughly 88% were seen once; the top ten hold about 0.63%. Participants' reported clinical history set cohort assignment. Sequencing was carried out using PBMCs or T cells enriched from blood (not recorded which). The TCR comes from a man younger than 35 who had recovered from COVID-19.

CDR3 sequence (DNA): TGTGCCAGCAGCCCAGGGGGCGCGGAAGAGACCCAGTACTTC. This translates into CASSPGGAEETQYF. V is TRBV5-4 and J is TRBJ2-5, with 8 positions matching TRBD1. Trimming at V came to 4 bases and at J to 3 bases, leaving 5 bases not matched to a gene. Germline-derived CDR1 and CDR2 are SGHNT and YYREEE (reference sequence). CDR3 length: 14 residues.